The clone carrying this T cell receptor (beta chain) was counted many times. What it recognizes is unknown. Breast cancer patients provided tissue from their axillary draining lymph nodes. From the multiplex PCR reads, TCRdb called clonotypes with MiXCR, one entry per CDR3 protein. Among about 80,000 distinct CDR3 sequences, approximately 20% were seen once, and the ten largest hold around 2.4%. These data are taken from a study of breast tumors, draining lymph nodes, adjacent tissues. Whole-study results and caveats: Compared with lymph nodes, tumors were less diverse; compared with nontumor tissue, more. That most tumor T cells come from lymph nodes remained unproven.

Germline CDR1 SGHNT, CDR2 YENEEA. There are 16 residues in the CDR3. Trimming removed 4 bases at V and 6 bases at J, with 19 bases between. This TCR came from a female donor with breast cancer. Some clones in this sample may be carry-over from other donors' samples. Sequenced input: axillary lymph node tissue. V is TRBV11-3 and J is TRBJ2-1, with a tentative D call TRBD2 (6 bases). DNA for the CDR3: TGTGCCAGCAGCTCCCCGGGAGCCCCCTCGGGCAATGAGCAGTTCTTC. The encoded protein is CASSSPGAPSGNEQFF. Full variable domain (outside the CDR3, taken from reference TRBV11-3 and TRBJ2-1): EAGVVQSPRYKIIEKKQPVAFWCNPISGHNTLYWYLQNLGQGPELLIRYENEEAVDDSQLPKDRFSAERLKGVDSTLKIQPAELGDSAVYLCASSSPGAPSGNEQFFGPGTRLTVL.